The 20 T cell receptor beta chains presented below share a single source sample, sequenced in a study of cytomegalovirus exposure and HLA in healthy donors. The primer mix had 60 Vbeta and 13 Jbeta primers. Data came from immunoSEQ multiplex PCR; TCRdb stores just in-frame clones and leaves some out. The data contain about 180,000 clones, about 77% of them singletons. The specimen sequenced was PBMCs. All receptors come from a man in his 60s in good health and CMV-seronegative.

This CDR3 is CASSLIVNRGSEKLFF. DNA for the CDR3: TGTGCCAGCAGCTTAATTGTGAACAGGGGGTCGGAAAAACTGTTTTTT. This chain connects TRBV7-9 to TRBJ1-4, with 8 bases that match TRBD1. The CDR3 covers 16 residues. J was trimmed by 8 bases and V by 2 bases; bases with no gene match: 10. CDR1 and CDR2 from the germline V gene are SEHNR and FQNEAQ (reference sequence).

The chain uses TRBV6-1 and TRBJ2-1; TRBD2 agrees at 7 bases. CDR1 and CDR2 (germline): MNHNS, SASEGT. There are 19 residues in the CDR3. J gave up 1 base and V 4 bases, and 16 bases lay outside the gene matches. The CDR3 sequence is CASSAATSQARISYNEQFF. CDR3 nucleotide sequence: TGTGCCAGCAGTGCCGCGACTAGCCAAGCCCGAATTTCCTACAATGAGCAGTTCTTC.

Only one count was recorded for this clone. The rearrangement links TRBV27 to TRBJ2-1; D might be TRBD2 (6 bases). V was shortened by 7 bases and J by 9 bases, with 19 bases between the two germline ends. Per the germline V gene, CDR1 is MNHEY and CDR2 is SMNVEV (reference sequence). CDR3 size: 14 residues. CDR3 residues: CASTPTRLIGEQFF. DNA for the CDR3: TGTGCCAGCACCCCGACTAGACTTATCGGTGAGCAGTTCTTC.

This clone has just a few counts. This chain joins TRBV27 and TRBJ2-7, with D tentatively TRBD1 (6 bases). CDR3 size: 14 residues. Trimming took 5 bases from V and 5 from J, leaving 16 bases between them. Germline assignment: CDR1 MNHEY and CDR2 SMNVEV (reference sequence). CDR3 in DNA: TGTGCCAGCAGTCTTCTCCCAGGGGTCCACGAGCAGTACTTC. Encoded protein: CASSLLPGVHEQYF.

This clone appeared once. The rearrangement links TRBV14 to TRBJ1-6; D uncertain. This CDR3 has 15 residues. Between the trimmed V and J ends, which lost 0 bases and 10 bases, there was a span of 13 bases. The germline V gene has CDR1 SGHDN and CDR2 FVKESK. CDR3 region: CASSQESAGMSPLHF. In DNA form, the CDR3 reads TGTGCCAGCAGCCAAGAATCGGCGGGAATGTCACCCCTCCACTTT.

The chain combines TRBV5-1 with TRBJ1-1; 11 nucleotides align to TRBD1. The V and J ends lost 3 bases and 7 bases, in that order; junction bases with no gene match: 2. The CDR3 contains 13 residues. In germline, CDR1 is SGHRS, CDR2 YFSETQ. CDR3 residues: CASSWDRGVEAFF. The CDR3 DNA reads as TGCGCCAGCAGCTGGGACAGGGGGGTTGAAGCTTTCTTT.

V and J are TRBV5-1 and TRBJ2-1; tentative D call: TRBD2 (6 bases). Per the germline V gene, CDR1 is SGHRS and CDR2 is YFSETQ. This CDR3 is 14 amino acids long. V lost 0 bases and J 6 bases, leaving 10 bases between the germline ends. CDR3 bases: TGCGCCAGCAGCTTGGGTGTTAGCGGCAATGAGCAGTTCTTC. It encodes CASSLGVSGNEQFF.

The chain combines TRBV15 with TRBJ1-5; possible D gene TRBD1, 6 bases. The V and J ends lost 0 bases and 3 bases respectively, with 9 bases between them. From germline, CDR1 is LNHNV and CDR2 YYDKDF (reference sequence). This CDR3 is built from 15 residues. The CDR3 loop is CATSRDRGVNQPQHF. For the CDR3, the DNA is TGTGCCACCAGCAGAGACAGGGGTGTCAATCAGCCCCAGCATTTT. The whole variable domain, remainder taken from reference TRBV15 and TRBJ1-5, is DAMVIQNPRYQVTQFGKPVTLSCSQTLNHNVMYWYQQKSSQAPKLLFHYYDKDFNNEADTPDNFQSRRPNTSFCFLDIRSPGLGDTAMYLCATSRDRGVNQPQHFGDGTRLSIL.

The table lists this clone with a count of one. The chain employs TRBV21-1 and TRBJ1-3. TRBV21-1 is designated a pseudogene. This CDR3 contains 14 residues. The CDR3 sequence: CASSKDQGENTIYF. The CDR3, as DNA: TGTGCCAGCAGCAAAGACCAAGGAGAAAACACCATATATTTT.

Notes on this clone: No DNA is shown, since the ends of the CDR3 on it are uncertain; the CDR3 is the one TCRdb lists. V usage is TRBV28 and J usage is TRBJ2-7; the table names TRBD2, a call not compared with the DNA. The CDR3 length is 15 residues, termini included. Germline V CDR1 and CDR2: MDHEN, SYDVKM. The CDR3 reads CASSLLTFGVYEQYF.

The CDR3 DNA reads as TGTGCCAGCACCCTTCTACTCCCTGCTGGAAACACCATATATTTT. It codes for CASTLLLPAGNTIYF. The gene calls are TRBV5-5 and TRBJ1-3; no firm D call. From germline, CDR1 is SGHKS and CDR2 YYEKEE (reference sequence). The length of the CDR3 is 15 residues. Trimming took 6 bases from V and 2 from J, leaving 15 bases between them.

This clone showed up just once. The V call is TRBV2, the J call TRBJ2-7; maybe TRBD1 (6 bases). This CDR3 is 15 amino acids long. V was clipped by 6 bases and J by 4 bases, with 19 bases between them. CDR1 SNHLY and CDR2 FYNNEI come from the germline V gene. The CDR3 here is CASSSNRASSYEQYF. The CDR3 coding sequence is TGTGCCAGCAGCTCAAACAGGGCGTCAAGTTACGAGCAGTACTTC.

This clone has only one observation. V and J are TRBV6-6 and TRBJ2-3; D uncertain. V was clipped by 2 bases and J by 4 bases, with 7 bases between them. The CDR3 is made up of 13 amino acids. In germline, CDR1 is MNHNY, CDR2 SVGAGI (reference sequence). CDR3 nucleotides: TGTGCCAGCAGTTACGGTACAGCAGATACGCAGTATTTT. Its protein is CASSYGTADTQYF.

The chain carries TRBV7-9 and TRBJ1-6; D may be TRBD1 (6 bases). The germline gives CDR1 SEHNR, CDR2 FQNEAQ (reference sequence). CDR3 size: 15 residues. Deletions cut 5 bases from V and 7 bases from J, with 15 bases between. The CDR3: CASSREQGANSPLHF. For the CDR3, the DNA is TGTGCCAGCAGCCGAGAACAGGGTGCGAATTCACCCCTCCACTTT.

The J gene is TRBJ2-1, the V gene TRBV14; 10 nucleotides line up with TRBD2. Trimming took 5 bases from V and 9 from J; bases not matched to a gene: 10. The length of the CDR3 is 15 residues. Germline V CDR1 and CDR2: SGHDN, FVKESK. The CDR3 DNA is TGTGCCAGCAGCTTACCGGGACTAGCGCAAGGTGAGCAGTTCTTC. Protein sequence: CASSLPGLAQGEQFF.

This chain joins TRBV11-3 and TRBJ1-1; no reliable D call. This CDR3 comprises 13 residues. CDR1 and CDR2 (germline): SGHNT, YENEEA. The ends were cut back, 0 bases at V and 5 bases at J, with 7 bases in the middle. CDR3 amino acids: CASSLEGSTEAFF. CDR3 nucleotides: TGTGCCAGCAGCTTAGAAGGGAGTACTGAAGCTTTCTTT.

This clone was counted only a few times. The chain employs TRBV6-5 and TRBJ2-2; D is perhaps TRBD1 (6 bases). The CDR3 sequence is 14 residues long. Germline-derived CDR1 and CDR2 are MNHEY and SVGAGI. Trimming stripped 11 bases from V and 2 bases from J, with 15 bases between. The CDR3 DNA is TGTGCCTCCAAGGGACAACCCAACACCGGGGAGCTGTTTTTT. This translates into CASKGQPNTGELFF.

The J gene is TRBJ1-4, the V gene TRBV21-1; the table assigns TRBD1, which was not confirmed against the DNA. TRBV21-1 is recorded as a pseudogene. The CDR3 consists of 17 residues. CDR3 DNA: TGTGCCAGCAGGGGACTACTTGACAGGGGACCTAATGAAAAACTGTTTTTT. This codes for CASRGLLDRGPNEKLFF.

This rearrangement joins TRBV27 to TRBJ2-2, with D tentatively TRBD2 (5 bases). Germline V CDR1 and CDR2: MNHEY, SMNVEV (reference sequence). This CDR3 is 14 amino acids long. With 3 bases removed from V and 6 bases from J, the gap between germline ends came to 11 bases. The CDR3, as DNA: TGTGCCAGCAGTTTGCTGGGGAGTCCCGGGGAGCTGTTTTTT. Residues: CASSLLGSPGELFF.

The rearrangement joins TRBV4-3 to TRBJ1-4; 7 bases fit TRBD1. There are 15 residues in the CDR3. Germline CDR1 reads LGHNA; CDR2 reads YSLEER. J lost 5 bases, V lost 4 bases, and 7 bases had no gene match. The CDR3 bases are TGCGCCAGCAGCCGGAACAGGGGTTCGAATGAAAAACTGTTTTTT. Its translation: CASSRNRGSNEKLFF.